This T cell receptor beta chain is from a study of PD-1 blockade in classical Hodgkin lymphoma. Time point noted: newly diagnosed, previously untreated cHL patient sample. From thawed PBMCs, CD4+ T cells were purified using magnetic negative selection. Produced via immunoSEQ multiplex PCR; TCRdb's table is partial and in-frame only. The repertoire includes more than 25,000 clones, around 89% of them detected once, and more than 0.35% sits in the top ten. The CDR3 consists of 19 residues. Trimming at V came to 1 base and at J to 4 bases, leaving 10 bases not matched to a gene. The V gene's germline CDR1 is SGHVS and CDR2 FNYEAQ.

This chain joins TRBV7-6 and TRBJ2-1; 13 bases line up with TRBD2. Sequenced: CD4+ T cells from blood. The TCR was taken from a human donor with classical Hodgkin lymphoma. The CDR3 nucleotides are TGTGCCAGCAGCTTAGTGCCTCGGGGACTAGCGGGACGGTACAATGAGCAGTTCTTC. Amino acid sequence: CASSLVPRGLAGRYNEQFF.